This TCR beta chain was recorded in a study of blood T cell repertoires in COVID-19. About the research overall: The United States, Italy and Spain provided the acute and convalescent COVID-19 samples. T cells, B-cell-depleted T cells, or PBMCs supplied cDNA or gDNA.

In the original processing: Reference gene primers were amplified, and this amplification served to estimate nucleated cell counts. Assay used: immunoSEQ multiplex PCR; TCRdb lists only in-frame clones, some missing. The V and J calls and clone size come from that table; D and trimming were worked out from the DNA. Among under 65,000 clones listed, over 80% were seen once. The germline gives CDR1 LGHNA, CDR2 YSLEER. V trimming: 0 bases; J trimming: 1 base; junction bases outside the gene matches: 5. CDR3 size: 16 residues. The sample was peripheral blood. This receptor was identified in a man between 60 and 75 years old with acute or convalescent COVID-19. The chain links TRBV4-3 to TRBJ2-7; the match to TRBD2 covers 8 bases. The CDR3, as DNA: TGCGCCAGCAGCCAAGATCTCCTAGCGGGTTCCTACGAGCAGTACTTC. Amino acids: CASSQDLLAGSYEQYF.